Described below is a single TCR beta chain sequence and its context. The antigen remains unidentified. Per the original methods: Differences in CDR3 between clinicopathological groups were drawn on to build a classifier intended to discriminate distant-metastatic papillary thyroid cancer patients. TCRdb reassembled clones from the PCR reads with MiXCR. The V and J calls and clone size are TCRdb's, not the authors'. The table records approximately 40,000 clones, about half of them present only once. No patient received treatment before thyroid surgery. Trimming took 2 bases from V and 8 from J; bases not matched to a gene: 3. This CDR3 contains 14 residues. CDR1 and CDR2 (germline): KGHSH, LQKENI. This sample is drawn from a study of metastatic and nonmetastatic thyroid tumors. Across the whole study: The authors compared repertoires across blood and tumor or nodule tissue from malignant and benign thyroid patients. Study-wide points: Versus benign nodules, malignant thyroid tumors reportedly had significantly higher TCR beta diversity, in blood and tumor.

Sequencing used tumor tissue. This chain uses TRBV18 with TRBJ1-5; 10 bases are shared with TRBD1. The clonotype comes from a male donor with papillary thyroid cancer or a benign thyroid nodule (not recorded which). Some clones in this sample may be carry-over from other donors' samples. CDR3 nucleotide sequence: TGTGCCAGCTCACCAATCGGGACAGGGGAGCCCCAGCATTTT. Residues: CASSPIGTGEPQHF.